This entry lists 30 T cell receptor beta chains sequenced from one sample in a study of T cell clonotyping in hematopoietic cell transplantation. Some clones are missing from TCRdb's copy, which holds only in-frame ones; the method was immunoSEQ multiplex PCR. This table holds under 9,500 clones, nearly 98% found once. The source material was peripheral blood mononuclear cells, sampled 100 days after allogeneic stem cell transplant. The source is a male patient between 55 and 70 years old who had an allogeneic stem cell transplant from a related donor, so the T cells may come from the graft donor. Some clones in this sample may be carry-over from other donors' samples.

J is TRBJ2-3 and V is TRBV28, with TRBD1 identical over 8 bases. This CDR3 has 14 residues. Per germline, CDR1 MDHEN and CDR2 SYDVKM. V gave up 10 bases and J gave up 1 base; unmatched junction bases: 7. CDR3 amino acids: CATRQGWGTDTQYF. CDR3 nucleotides: TGTGCCACCCGACAGGGGTGGGGCACAGATACGCAGTATTTT. Drawing the rest from reference TRBV28 and TRBJ2-3, the complete variable domain is DVKVTQSSRYLVKRTGEKVFLECVQDMDHENMFWYRQDPGLGLRLIYFSYDVKMKEKGDIPEGYSVSREKKERFSLILESASTNQTSMYLCATRQGWGTDTQYFGPGTRLTVL.

The chain has TRBV11-3 and TRBJ1-2; D is unresolved. Germline CDR1 is SGHNT and CDR2 is YENEEA. Trimming shortened V by 5 bases and J by 0 bases, and 4 bases separated the two germline ends. CDR3 length: 12 amino acids. In DNA, the CDR3 is TGTGCCAGCAGCCACACTAACTATGGCTACACCTTC. This gives the protein CASSHTNYGYTF. The complete variable domain, with remaining parts taken from reference TRBV11-3 and TRBJ1-2, reads EAGVVQSPRYKIIEKKQPVAFWCNPISGHNTLYWYLQNLGQGPELLIRYENEEAVDDSQLPKDRFSAERLKGVDSTLKIQPAELGDSAVYLCASSHTNYGYTFGSGTRLTVV.

This chain joins TRBV27 and TRBJ2-7; 11 bases map to TRBD2. Germline trimming cut 6 bases from V and 2 bases from J; bases unmatched to any gene: 3. Germline CDR1 is MNHEY and CDR2 is SMNVEV (reference sequence). CDR3 length equals 14 residues. Here the CDR3 reads CASSIAGGTYEQYF. CDR3 nucleotides: TGTGCCAGCAGCATAGCGGGGGGGACCTACGAGCAGTACTTC.

For this clone: The junction does not match germline at one end; this may be a read error. The chain uses TRBV29-1 and TRBJ1-2; D perhaps matches TRBD1 (5 bases). Germline V lookup: CDR1 SQVTM, CDR2 ANQGSEA. This CDR3 comprises 12 residues. Here the CDR3 DNA reads TGCTTCTTTTCCCCCGGAAGTGGGGCAGGATTATTC. Encoded protein: CFFSPGSGAGLF.

The rearrangement uses TRBV7-8 and TRBJ1-2; TRBD1 aligns across 9 bases. Looked up from germline, CDR1 is SGHVS and CDR2 is FQNEAQ. This CDR3 is 15 amino acids long. V shed 4 bases and J 2 bases; nucleotides not matched to a gene: 5. This CDR3 reads CASSSSTGGNYGYTF. The CDR3 DNA sequence: TGTGCCAGCAGCTCCTCGACAGGGGGGAACTATGGCTACACCTTC.

The chain has TRBV7-6 and TRBJ1-1; a weak D match, TRBD1 (5 bases). This CDR3 spans 15 amino acids. V was clipped by 1 base and J by 1 base, with 10 bases between them. CDR1 and CDR2 from the germline V gene are SGHVS and FNYEAQ. In DNA form, the CDR3 reads TGTGCCAGCAGCTTAGGGGGGAGGGGGAACACTGAAGCTTTCTTT. Protein sequence: CASSLGGRGNTEAFF.

The CDR3, as DNA: TGTGCCACGGACAGGGACGCCTACGAGCAGTACTTC. Translation: CATDRDAYEQYF. The rearrangement joins TRBV7-9 to TRBJ2-7, with 8 bases identical to TRBD1. The germline gives CDR1 SEHNR, CDR2 FQNEAQ (reference sequence). The CDR3 covers 12 residues. The V gene end was trimmed by 10 bases and the J gene end by 2 bases; junction bases not matched to a gene: 4.

The chain is built from TRBV5-5 and TRBJ2-5, with D perhaps given as TRBD1 or TRBD2 (5 bases each). The CDR3 loop spans 13 amino acids. Germline values: CDR1 SGHKS, CDR2 YYEKEE (reference sequence). The V end was cut by 4 bases, the J end by 7 bases, with 14 bases between. The CDR3 nucleotides read TGTGCCAGCAGCCTCCGGGACGGCGGGACCCAGTACTTC. This encodes CASSLRDGGTQYF.

The V call is TRBV10-1, the J call TRBJ2-7, with 8 bases fitting TRBD1. The CDR3 spans 15 residues. From germline, CDR1 is WNHNN and CDR2 SYGVQD (reference sequence). V shed 4 bases, J shed 3 bases, and the junction held 8 bases outside the gene matches. This chain's CDR3 is CASSGRRTGSYEQYF. As DNA, the CDR3 is TGCGCCAGCAGTGGTCGGAGGACAGGGAGCTACGAGCAGTACTTC.

CDR3 residues: CSVEGGRRTDTQYF. DNA of the CDR3: TGCAGCGTTGAGGGCGGCCGCCGCACAGATACGCAGTATTTT. The chain carries TRBV29-1 and TRBJ2-3, with D uncertain. Trimming took 3 bases from V and 1 from J, leaving 11 bases between them. The CDR3 sequence is 14 residues long. Germline CDR1 is SQVTM and CDR2 is ANQGSEA.

V usage is TRBV4-2 and J usage is TRBJ2-1; D is ambiguous. The V and J ends lost 0 bases and 0 bases respectively, with 6 bases between them. Germline CDR1 is LGHNA and CDR2 is YNFKEQ. The CDR3 is 15 amino acids. The CDR3 DNA follows: TGTGCCAGCAGCCAAGAAGGTAGCTCCTACAATGAGCAGTTCTTC. It codes for CASSQEGSSYNEQFF.

This clone was found once. The J gene is TRBJ2-5, the V gene TRBV11-2; 8 bases align to TRBD1. Losses at the gene ends were 2 bases for V and 5 bases for J; bases not matched to a gene: 7. The CDR3 loop spans 15 amino acids. Germline V gives CDR1 SGHAT, CDR2 FQNNGV. CDR3 sequence: CASSLNQGAGETQYF. The CDR3 coding sequence is TGTGCCAGCAGCTTAAATCAGGGGGCCGGGGAGACCCAGTACTTC.

Only one count was recorded for this clone. The rearrangement joins TRBV25-1 to TRBJ1-1, with D perhaps matching TRBD1 (6 bases). Trimming took 6 bases from V and 1 from J, leaving 6 bases between them. The CDR3 has 12 residues. Germline V gene sequence: CDR1 MGHDK, CDR2 SYGVNS. This chain's CDR3 is CASRDRNTEAFF. The CDR3 coding sequence is TGTGCCAGCAGGGACAGGAACACTGAAGCTTTCTTT.

This chain joins TRBV4-1 and TRBJ1-2; D perhaps matches TRBD1 (5 bases). The V and J ends lost 0 bases and 4 bases respectively, with 15 bases between them. Germline CDR1 reads MGHRA; CDR2 reads YSYEKL. This CDR3 contains 16 residues. The CDR3 spells CASSQDDSLEVYGYTF. In DNA form, the CDR3 reads TGCGCCAGCAGCCAAGACGACAGCTTAGAAGTCTATGGCTACACCTTC.

This clone was seen just once. V usage is TRBV6-5 and J usage is TRBJ2-2, with a possible D match to TRBD1 (6 bases). Germline assignment: CDR1 MNHEY and CDR2 SVGAGI. The CDR3 sequence is 15 residues long. V was cut by 6 bases and J by 2 bases, with 13 bases left in between. The CDR3 loop reads CASRAGTTNTGELFF. CDR3 sequence (DNA): TGTGCCAGCAGAGCCGGGACAACTAACACCGGGGAGCTGTTTTTT.

V gene TRBV30 combines with J gene TRBJ2-1, with no clear D. With 1 base removed from V and 7 bases from J, the gap between germline ends came to 5 bases. CDR1 is GTSNPN and CDR2 is SVGIG in the germline V gene (reference sequence). The CDR3 loop spans 11 amino acids. CDR3 nucleotide sequence: TGTGCCTGGAGTGATGAGAATGAGCAGTTCTTC. Translation gives CAWSDENEQFF.

This chain uses TRBV9 with TRBJ1-2; 8 bases agree with TRBD1. CDR1 is SGDLS, CDR2 YYNGEE, per germline. V lost 0 bases and J lost 2; bases outside the gene matches: 6. CDR3 size: 16 residues. CDR3: CASSVVGTGGNYGYTF. CDR3 bases: TGTGCCAGCAGCGTAGTTGGAACAGGGGGGAACTATGGCTACACCTTC.

The chain is built from TRBV28 and TRBJ1-5; D is ambiguous. The CDR3 is made up of 14 amino acids. Trimming left V 5 bases short and J 6 bases short, with 14 bases between. Germline V lookup: CDR1 MDHEN, CDR2 SYDVKM. The CDR3 nucleotides read TGTGCCAGCAGTCTTGACCGCGGTCGTCAGCCCCAGCATTTT. Translation: CASSLDRGRQPQHF.

This chain connects TRBV5-1 to TRBJ2-5; D is undetermined. CDR3 length: 12 residues. Between the trimmed V and J ends, which lost 7 bases and 1 base, there was a span of 8 bases. Germline V gene data show CDR1 as SGHRS and CDR2 as YFSETQ. CDR3 in amino acids: CASGVSQETQYF. The CDR3 DNA sequence: TGCGCCAGCGGGGTCTCCCAAGAGACCCAGTACTTC.

This clone appeared once. This rearrangement joins TRBV5-1 to TRBJ1-5, with a tentative D call TRBD1 (6 bases). CDR1 and CDR2 from the germline V gene are SGHRS and YFSETQ. The length of the CDR3 is 16 residues. Trimming shortened V by 0 bases and J by 0 bases, and 10 bases separated the two germline ends. CDR3 DNA: TGCGCCAGCAGCTTGGAGGGGGAGCCTAGCAATCAGCCCCAGCATTTT. Its translation is CASSLEGEPSNQPQHF.

The chain has TRBV28 and TRBJ1-5; a possible D gene is TRBD1 (5 bases). The germline V gene has CDR1 MDHEN and CDR2 SYDVKM. Trimming took off 9 bases at V and 6 bases at J, with 15 bases between the two ends. This CDR3 has 13 amino acids. The CDR3 is CASSRDFVQPQHF. The CDR3 DNA reads as TGTGCCAGTAGTCGGGACTTTGTTCAGCCCCAGCATTTT.

V is TRBV23-1 and J is TRBJ2-7; D unresolved. TRBV23-1 falls under the ORF class, with uncertain function. This CDR3 contains 14 residues. Deletions cut 7 bases from V and 2 bases from J, with 15 bases between. CDR3 coding DNA: TGCGCCAGCATAAGAGTGGTCCGAACCTACGAGCAGTACTTC. This encodes CASIRVVRTYEQYF.

This clone has only one observation. The genes are TRBV30 and TRBJ1-1; D is possibly TRBD1 (5 bases). Trimming took off 4 bases at V and 2 bases at J, with 14 bases between the two ends. The germline gives CDR1 GTSNPN, CDR2 SVGIG (reference sequence). This CDR3 contains 14 residues. This CDR3 is CAWTYGTVNTEAFF. The CDR3 region has the DNA TGTGCCTGGACCTACGGGACGGTAAACACTGAAGCTTTCTTT.

The rearrangement joins TRBV7-3 to TRBJ1-3; D call uncertain. V was clipped by 0 bases and J by 2 bases, with 14 bases between them. This CDR3 has 17 amino acids. Germline CDR1 and CDR2: SGHTA and FQGTGA. This CDR3 is CASSLTGGGTPGNTIYF. Here the CDR3 DNA reads TGTGCCAGCAGCTTAACGGGTGGCGGCACCCCTGGAAACACCATATATTTT.

This clone was seen only once. The rearrangement links TRBV28 to TRBJ1-2; TRBD1 aligns across 7 bases. Germline loops: CDR1 MDHEN, CDR2 SYDVKM. CDR3 length equals 13 residues. J gave up 2 bases and V 11 bases, and 8 bases lay outside the gene matches. CDR3 sequence reads: CACKPTGNYGYTF. DNA for the CDR3: TGTGCCTGTAAACCGACAGGGAACTATGGCTACACCTTC.

The chain recombines TRBV27 with TRBJ2-3, with D perhaps matching TRBD1 (7 bases). This CDR3 is built from 15 residues. Germline loops: CDR1 MNHEY, CDR2 SMNVEV (reference sequence). The V end lost 8 bases, the J end lost 3 bases, and 18 bases lay between the germline ends. DNA of the CDR3: TGTGCCAGCTCCCAACGCAGGGGGGTAACAGATACGCAGTATTTT. This translates into CASSQRRGVTDTQYF.

The V call is TRBV4-3, the J call TRBJ2-6; perhaps TRBD2 as D (6 bases). V was cut by 3 bases and J by 2 bases, with 11 bases left in between. Germline V gene sequence: CDR1 LGHNA, CDR2 YSLEER. The length of the CDR3 is 16 residues. CDR3 in DNA: TGCGCCAGCAGCCAGTCCGGGAGCGCTGGGGCCAACGTCCTGACTTTC. Translation gives CASSQSGSAGANVLTF.

V usage is TRBV6-5 and J usage is TRBJ2-7; D could derive from TRBD1 or TRBD2 (6 bases each). Per germline, CDR1 MNHEY and CDR2 SVGAGI. The CDR3 sequence is 16 residues long. The V end was cut by 2 bases, the J end by 3 bases, with 17 bases between. The DNA of the CDR3 is TGTGCCAGCAGTTACGACGGGGGACAAACACTCTACGAGCAGTACTTC. Protein product: CASSYDGGQTLYEQYF.

This clone was detected only a few times. The J gene is TRBJ1-6, the V gene TRBV19, with no clear D. V was cut by 5 bases and J by 3 bases, with 11 bases left in between. CDR3 size: 15 residues. The germline CDR1 and CDR2 sequences are LNHDA and SQIVND (reference sequence). The DNA of the CDR3 is TGTGCCAGTAGTTTACAGACCGACTATAATTCACCCCTCCACTTT. Its translation: CASSLQTDYNSPLHF.

The rearrangement links TRBV27 to TRBJ1-3; D uncertain. This CDR3 is 14 amino acids long. Trimming left V 3 bases short and J 4 bases short, with 10 bases between. Germline V lookup: CDR1 MNHEY, CDR2 SMNVEV (reference sequence). CDR3 bases: TGTGCCAGCAGTTTGTCAAGGGCGGGAAACACCATATATTTT. Translated, it gives CASSLSRAGNTIYF.